This T cell receptor beta chain was obtained from a study of blood T cell repertoires in COVID-19. Study details: Whether acute or convalescent, the COVID-19 samples came from the United States, Italy and Spain. PBMCs, B-cell-depleted T cells, or T cells provided the cDNA or gDNA that made up the material.

As originally analysed: It was from reference gene primer amplification that nucleated cell counts were estimated. TCRdb keeps only in-frame clones here, not all; method: immunoSEQ multiplex PCR. V, J and clone size are those of that table, while D and trimming were read from the DNA. Among some 89,000 clones, 65% to 85% were seen once, and the ten largest hold around 11%. V was cut by 2 bases and J by 0 bases, with 7 bases left in between. Germline V gene data show CDR1 as SNHLY and CDR2 as FYNNEI. The CDR3 length is 14 residues. This chain connects TRBV2 to TRBJ1-1; D call uncertain. Input material: peripheral blood. This clonotype was obtained from a man in his 70s with acute or convalescent COVID-19. CDR3 amino acids: CASSESSLNTEAFF. Written as DNA, the CDR3 is TGTGCCAGCAGTGAATCCAGTCTGAACACTGAAGCTTTCTTT.